A selection of T cell receptor beta chains follows, all from one sample in a study of T-cell reconstitution after alpha-beta-depleted transplantation in children. TCRdb redid the calling of the PCR reads with MiXCR, one entry per CDR3 protein. The repertoire includes some 590,000 distinct CDR3 sequences, 10% to 13% of them detected once, and less than 5% sits in the top ten. The material sequenced was PBMCs from the stem cell graft donor, taken from the stem cell graft. Receptor source: a human donor who donated a stem cell graft to a child with acute myeloid leukemia. CDR3s include the opening cysteine and the closing phenylalanine or tryptophan. D genes are given only for firm matches. Clone size is given for some rows only: seen once, a few or many times, or a class if the clone is expanded.

clone_size cdr3_length d_call j_call v_call cdr3_nt cdr3_aa
many 14 TRBD1 TRBJ2-7 TRBV25-1 TGTGCCAGCAGCGGGACAGTCGATTCCTACGAGCAGTACTTC CASSGTVDSYEQYF
many 13 NA TRBJ1-2 TRBV7-2 TGTGCCAGCAGTCCACTTCGCGGTGACGAGGTGACCTTC CASSPLRGDEVTF
NA 15 NA TRBJ2-1 TRBV4-3 TGCGCCAGCAGCCAAGATATCCAAGCGGGCCTTGAGCAGTTCTTC CASSQDIQAGLEQFF
many 14 NA TRBJ1-1 TRBV25-1 TGTGCCAGCAGTGTGGGGATTGTGAACACTGAAGCTTTCTTT CASSVGIVNTEAFF
NA 14 NA TRBJ2-7 TRBV7-4 TGTGCCAGCAGCTTAGGCAGGCGTTACTACGAGCAGTACTTC CASSLGRRYYEQYF
NA 14 TRBD2 TRBJ2-2 TRBV20-1 TGCAGTGCGCTCGTGCGGGAGGTTACCGGGGAGCTGTTTTTT CSALVREVTGELFF
NA 12 NA TRBJ2-3 TRBV30 TGTGCCTGGAATATGGTCTCAGATACGCAGTATTTT CAWNMVSDTQYF
NA 15 NA TRBJ2-3 TRBV12-3/TRBV12-4 TGTGCCAGCAGTTTAGGAGGGGTCGGCACAGATACGCAGTATTTT CASSLGGVGTDTQYF
few 15 NA TRBJ2-7 TRBV29-1 TGCAGCGTTGATTTGGGGGACGACAGCTCCTACGAGCAGTACTTC CSVDLGDDSSYEQYF
many 13 NA TRBJ1-2 TRBV6-6 TGTGCCAGCAGTTACTCGATCGGCTATGGCTACACCTTC CASSYSIGYGYTF
few 11 NA TRBJ1-1 TRBV10-3 TGTGCCATCAGGGACTTGACTGAAGCTTTCTTT CAIRDLTEAFF
NA 13 TRBD1 TRBJ2-5 TRBV20-1 TGCAGTGCCCGGGACAGGGGGCAAGAGACCCAGTACTTC CSARDRGQETQYF
many 15 NA TRBJ1-5 TRBV27 TGTGCCAGCAGTTTTTTGGGACTTAGCAATCAGCCCCAGCATTTT CASSFLGLSNQPQHF
many 12 NA TRBJ2-7 TRBV20-1 TGCAGTGCTGGGCAACTAGGCTACGAGCAGTACTTC CSAGQLGYEQYF
many 13 TRBD2 TRBJ2-7 TRBV4-3 TGCGCCAGCAGCCCCTCCGGGGGGTACGAGCAGTACTTC CASSPSGGYEQYF
few 12 NA TRBJ1-6 TRBV25-1 TGTGCCAGCACCCGGGGAAATTCACCCCTCCACTTT CASTRGNSPLHF
few 15 TRBD2 TRBJ2-7 TRBV11-1 TGTGCCAGCAGCTTAGGGCGGGAGTGCAGCTACGAGCAGTATTTC CASSLGRECSYEQYF
few 14 NA TRBJ2-3 TRBV4-3 TGCGCCAGCAGCCAAGATAGGTTAGAGGTCACGCAGTATTTT CASSQDRLEVTQYF
many 14 TRBD2 TRBJ2-3 TRBV29-1 TGCAGCGTTGATGATGGCGCGGGAGCAGATACGCAGTATTTT CSVDDGAGADTQYF
NA 16 TRBD2 TRBJ2-5 TRBV5-1 TGCGCCAGCAGCCCCACGGCGGGAGGGGTACAAGAGACCCAGTACTTC CASSPTAGGVQETQYF
NA 14 NA TRBJ2-7 TRBV5-1 TGCGCCAGCAGCGTAGGGCCCCGAAGCGACGAGCAGTACTTC CASSVGPRSDEQYF
NA 14 NA TRBJ2-2 TRBV7-2 TGTGCCAGCAGCCCACAGACAGGACCCGGGGAGCTGTTTTTT CASSPQTGPGELFF
many 16 TRBD2 TRBJ2-1 TRBV7-2 TGTGCCAGCAGCTTTTCCGGGACTAGCGGTTTCAATGAGCAGTTCTTC CASSFSGTSGFNEQFF
NA 15 NA TRBJ2-5 TRBV3-1 TGTGCCAGCAGCCAAGATTTGTCGGTTGGAGAGACCCAGTACTTC CASSQDLSVGETQYF
few 16 NA TRBJ2-5 TRBV24-1 TGTGCCACCAGTGATTTGCAAGGCTCCTTCGGGGAGACCCAGTACTTC CATSDLQGSFGETQYF
few 14 NA TRBJ2-2 TRBV20-1 TGCAGTGCTAGAGATCGGACTTCCACCGGGGAGCTGTTTTTT CSARDRTSTGELFF
many 15 NA TRBJ2-5 TRBV20-1 TGCAGTGCTACAGAGCAGGCGACTCGTCGAGAGACCCAGTACTTC CSATEQATRRETQYF
NA 18 TRBD2 TRBJ2-7 TRBV12-3/TRBV12-4 TGTGCCTGCAGTTTGAAGAGGACTAGCACGCGGAGGCCCTACGAGCAGTACTTC CACSLKRTSTRRPYEQYF
NA 15 NA TRBJ2-7 TRBV7-2 TGTGCCAGCAGCTCTTCTTCGGGGGTGGGATACGAGCAGTACTTC CASSSSSGVGYEQYF
few 17 NA TRBJ2-7 TRBV7-2 TGTGCCAGCAGCTTAGTGGCAGGGGATACCCGGCCCTACGAGCAGTACTTC CASSLVAGDTRPYEQYF
few 15 NA TRBJ2-6 TRBV6-2/TRBV6-3 TGTGCCAGCACCCATCAGGGTTCTGGGGCCAACGTCCTGACTTTC CASTHQGSGANVLTF
few 14 NA TRBJ2-5 TRBV27 TGTGCCAGCAGTTCGACAGGCTCACAAGAGACCCAGTACTTC CASSSTGSQETQYF
few 15 TRBD2 TRBJ2-3 TRBV13 TGTGCCAGCAGCTCCACGACTAGCGGGAGGGATACGCAGTATTTT CASSSTTSGRDTQYF
NA 16 TRBD2 TRBJ2-2 TRBV4-2 TGTGCCAGCAGCCAGCCCCCGGGACTAGAGGTCGGGGAGCTGTTTTTT CASSQPPGLEVGELFF
NA 12 NA TRBJ1-2 TRBV5-1 TGCGCCAGCAGTACAGACGGGTATGGCTACACCTTC CASSTDGYGYTF
few 15 NA TRBJ1-1 TRBV6-1 TGTGCCAGCACCAGGACACAGGGTAGGAACACTGAAGCTTTCTTT CASTRTQGRNTEAFF
once 18 TRBD2 TRBJ2-5 TRBV24-1 TGTGCCACCAGTTCGACTAGCGGGAGGGTCAGCGCTTTGGAGACCCAGTACTTC CATSSTSGRVSALETQYF
many 13 NA TRBJ1-1 TRBV11-3 TGTGCCAGCAGCTCGACAGGAACCACTGAAGCTTTCTTT CASSSTGTTEAFF
many 13 NA TRBJ2-3 TRBV20-1 TGCAGTGTGCCGGGAGTGAATGAGGATACGCAGTATTTT CSVPGVNEDTQYF
many 16 NA TRBJ2-1 TRBV9 TGTGCCAGCAGCGTCCAGCCCCGACTACCCTACAATGAGCAGTTCTTC CASSVQPRLPYNEQFF
many 12 NA TRBJ2-1 TRBV12-3/TRBV12-4 TGTGCCAGCAGTCCGTGGACTAATGAGCAGTTCTTC CASSPWTNEQFF
few 19 NA TRBJ1-1 TRBV7-2 TGTGCCAGCAGCCCCAGGACGGCCCGTGGTCCGTCGGTGAACACTGAAGCTTTCTTT CASSPRTARGPSVNTEAFF
NA 14 NA TRBJ1-3 TRBV11-2 TGTGCCAGCGAGCTTATCAGGGCGGGAAACACCATATATTTT CASELIRAGNTIYF
few 12 NA TRBJ2-1 TRBV30 TGTGCCTGGAGTCAAAAAGGGGACGAGCAGTTCTTC CAWSQKGDEQFF
NA 13 NA TRBJ1-2 TRBV2 TGTGCCAGCAGCGGGACATATAACTATGGCTACACCTTC CASSGTYNYGYTF